This T cell receptor (beta chain) was captured in a study of blood T cell repertoires in COVID-19. The method was immunoSEQ multiplex PCR; TCRdb's version includes in-frame clones alone and lacks a portion of them. The sample has around 110,000 clones, roughly 85% seen once; the top ten hold around 2.3%. The CDR3 runs to 13 residues. The ends were cut back, 7 bases at V and 0 bases at J, with 10 bases in the middle. Germline values: CDR1 SGHRS, CDR2 YFSETQ. The chain is built from TRBV5-1 and TRBJ1-1; D is unresolved. The material sequenced was peripheral blood. This TCR was recovered from a young man with acute or convalescent COVID-19. The CDR3 spells CASSRDMNTEAFF. CDR3 nucleotide sequence: TGCGCCAGCTCCAGAGACATGAACACTGAAGCTTTCTTT.